This T cell receptor (beta chain) was identified in a study of shared clonotypes between healthy human individuals. Per germline, CDR1 LGHNT and CDR2 FRNRAP. The CDR3 is made up of 15 amino acids. Trimming left V 2 bases short and J 2 bases short, with 13 bases between. In the authors' methods: ImmunoSEQ junction-only sequences lacked quality scores, so their filtering differed. Profiled with immunoSEQ multiplex PCR; TCRdb holds only in-frame clones, not every one. D and trimming were read from the DNA, whereas the V and J calls and clone size are those reported in that table. The data contain approximately 1.5 million clones, nearly 99% of them singletons. This clone was counted once.

Sequences were obtained from naive CD4+ T cells sorted from blood. Subset defined: CD45RA+ positively selected. This receptor was taken from a man aged 25-40 years in good health. V gene TRBV12-5 combines with J gene TRBJ2-7, with D tentatively TRBD2 (5 bases). DNA of the CDR3: TGTGCTAGTGGTTTGATCCCGGGATTTCCCTACGAGCAGTACTTC. Translated, it gives CASGLIPGFPYEQYF.